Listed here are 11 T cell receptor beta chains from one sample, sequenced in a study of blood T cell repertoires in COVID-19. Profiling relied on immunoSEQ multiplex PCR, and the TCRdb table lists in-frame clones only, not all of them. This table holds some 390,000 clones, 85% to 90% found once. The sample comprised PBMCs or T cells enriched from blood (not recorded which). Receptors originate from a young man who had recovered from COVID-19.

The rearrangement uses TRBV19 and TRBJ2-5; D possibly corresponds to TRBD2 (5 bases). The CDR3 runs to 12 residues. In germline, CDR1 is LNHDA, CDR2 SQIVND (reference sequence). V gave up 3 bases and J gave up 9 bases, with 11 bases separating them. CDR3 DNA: TGTGCCAGTAGTATGGCCGGGGAAGCCCAGTACTTC. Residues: CASSMAGEAQYF.

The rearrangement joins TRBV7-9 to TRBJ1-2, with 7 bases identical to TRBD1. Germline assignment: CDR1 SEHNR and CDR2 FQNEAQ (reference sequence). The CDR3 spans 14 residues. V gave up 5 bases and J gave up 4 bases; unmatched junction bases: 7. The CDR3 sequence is CASSQPTGAYGYTF. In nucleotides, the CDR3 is TGTGCCAGCAGCCAGCCTACAGGGGCCTATGGCTACACCTTC.

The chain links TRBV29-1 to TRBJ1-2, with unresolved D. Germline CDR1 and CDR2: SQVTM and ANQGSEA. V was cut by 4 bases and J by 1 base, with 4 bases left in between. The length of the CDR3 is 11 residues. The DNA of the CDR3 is TGCAGCGTTGCCCATAACTATGGCTACACCTTC. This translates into CSVAHNYGYTF.

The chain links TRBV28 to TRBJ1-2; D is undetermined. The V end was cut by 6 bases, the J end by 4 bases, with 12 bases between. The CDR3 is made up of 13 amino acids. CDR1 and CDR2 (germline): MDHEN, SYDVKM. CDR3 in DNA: TGTGCCAGCAGGGAACCAGGTAGCTATGGCTACACCTTC. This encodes CASREPGSYGYTF.

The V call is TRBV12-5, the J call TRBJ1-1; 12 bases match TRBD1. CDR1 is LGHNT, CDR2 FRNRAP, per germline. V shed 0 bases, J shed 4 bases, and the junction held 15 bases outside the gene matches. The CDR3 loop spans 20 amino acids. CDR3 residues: CASGLVRKGDRGPRATEAFF. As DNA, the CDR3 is TGTGCTAGTGGTTTGGTACGGAAGGGGGACAGGGGGCCCCGAGCCACTGAAGCTTTCTTT.

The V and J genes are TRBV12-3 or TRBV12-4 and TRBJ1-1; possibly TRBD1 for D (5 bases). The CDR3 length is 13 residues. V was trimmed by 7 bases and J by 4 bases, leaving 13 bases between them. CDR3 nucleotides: TGTGCCAGCACAACCGGGGGGGTCACTGAAGCTTTCTTT. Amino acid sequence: CASTTGGVTEAFF.

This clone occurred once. The CDR3 region has the DNA TGTGCCAGCAGCTTACTTTTTCAGGACAGGGGAGGGAACATTCAGTACTTC. Amino acid sequence: CASSLLFQDRGGNIQYF. J is TRBJ2-4 and V is TRBV7-9, with 9 bases aligning to TRBD1. This CDR3 is 17 amino acids long. Trimming took 2 bases from V and 7 from J; bases not matched to a gene: 12. Looked up from germline, CDR1 is SEHNR and CDR2 is FQNEAQ (reference sequence).

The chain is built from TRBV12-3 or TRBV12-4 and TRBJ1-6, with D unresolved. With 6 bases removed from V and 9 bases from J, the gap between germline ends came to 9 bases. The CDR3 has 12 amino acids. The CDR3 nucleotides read TGTGCCAGCAGCCGCGGTAGTTCACCCCTCCACTTT. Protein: CASSRGSSPLHF.

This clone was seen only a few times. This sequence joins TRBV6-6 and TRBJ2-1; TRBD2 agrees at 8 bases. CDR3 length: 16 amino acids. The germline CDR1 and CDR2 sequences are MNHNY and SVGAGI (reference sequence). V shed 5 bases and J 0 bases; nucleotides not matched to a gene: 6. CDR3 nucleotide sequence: TGTGCCAGCAGTCCTGGTAGCGGGACCTCCTACAATGAGCAGTTCTTC. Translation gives CASSPGSGTSYNEQFF.

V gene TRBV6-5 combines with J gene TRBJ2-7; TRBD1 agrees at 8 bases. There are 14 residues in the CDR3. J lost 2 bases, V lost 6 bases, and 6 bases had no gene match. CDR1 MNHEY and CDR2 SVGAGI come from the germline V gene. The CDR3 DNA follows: TGTGCCAGCAGGCCTACAGGGGGTACCTACGAGCAGTACTTC. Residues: CASRPTGGTYEQYF.

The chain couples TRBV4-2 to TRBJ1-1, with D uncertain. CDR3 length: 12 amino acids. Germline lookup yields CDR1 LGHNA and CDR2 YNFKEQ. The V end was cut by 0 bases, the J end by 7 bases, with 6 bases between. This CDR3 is CASSQDGNEAFF. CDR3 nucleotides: TGTGCCAGCAGCCAAGATGGCAATGAAGCTTTCTTT.